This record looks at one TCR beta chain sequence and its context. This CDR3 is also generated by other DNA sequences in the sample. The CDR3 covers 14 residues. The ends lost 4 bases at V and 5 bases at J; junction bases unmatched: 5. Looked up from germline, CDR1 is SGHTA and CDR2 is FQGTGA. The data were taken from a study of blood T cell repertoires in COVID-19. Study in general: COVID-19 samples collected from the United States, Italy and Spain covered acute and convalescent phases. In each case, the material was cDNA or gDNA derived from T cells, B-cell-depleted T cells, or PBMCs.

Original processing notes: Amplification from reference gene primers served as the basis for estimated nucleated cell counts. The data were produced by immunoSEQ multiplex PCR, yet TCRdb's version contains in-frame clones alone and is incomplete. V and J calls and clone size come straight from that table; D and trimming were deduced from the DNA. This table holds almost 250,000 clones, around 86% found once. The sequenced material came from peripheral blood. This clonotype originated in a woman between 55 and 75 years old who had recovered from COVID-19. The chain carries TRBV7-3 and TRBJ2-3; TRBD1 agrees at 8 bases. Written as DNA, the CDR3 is TGTGCCAGCAGCTCCACAGGGGGTGAAGATACGCAGTATTTT. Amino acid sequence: CASSSTGGEDTQYF.